Below, 3 T cell receptor beta chains from the same sample are listed, as sequenced in a study of cytomegalovirus exposure and HLA in healthy donors (dated by TCRdb to between 2016 and 2019). Libraries were built with the immunoSEQ multiplex PCR assay. The multiplex PCR relied on a mix of 60 forward primers for TCR Vbeta segments and 13 reverse primers for TCR Jbeta segments. What TCRdb holds here is the immuneACCESS table cut down to in-frame rearrangements. Part of the clones is not present; checked against another copy, under half of the missing clones reflect an unresolved V gene, and the others are unexplained. This sample has about 160,000 clones in its table, and about 80% of those were observed once. Roughly 4.4% of the sample is in the top ten clones. The sample was PBMCs. The receptors originated from a man aged 30-40 years in good health and CMV-seronegative.

This sequence joins TRBV7-2 and TRBJ1-6; D uncertain. CDR3 length: 18 amino acids. V was trimmed by 2 bases and J by 2 bases, leaving 16 bases between them. CDR1 and CDR2 (germline): SGHTA, FQGNSA. CDR3 sequence (DNA): TGTGCCAGCAGCTTACTTTCTAGACTTATTGCCTATAATTCACCCCTCCACTTT. Translation: CASSLLSRLIAYNSPLHF. The variable domain in full, completed from reference TRBV7-2 and TRBJ1-6, reads GAGVSQSPSNKVTEKGKDVELRCDPISGHTALYWYRQSLGQGLEFLIYFQGNSAPDKSGLPSDRFSAERTGGSVSTLTIQRTQQEDSAVYLCASSLLSRLIAYNSPLHFGNGTRLTVT.

The CDR3 DNA sequence: TGTGCCAGCAGCCGAGGTGGGGGGGCCATTCTAACCTACGAGCAGTACTTC. Translating gives CASSRGGGAILTYEQYF. The chain couples TRBV7-8 to TRBJ2-7, with D possibly TRBD2 on 7 matching bases. Germline V gene sequence: CDR1 SGHVS, CDR2 FQNEAQ. V was pared by 5 bases and J by 2 bases, with 22 bases between. The CDR3 loop spans 17 amino acids.

The V and J genes are TRBV6-5 and TRBJ2-2; TRBD2 matches at 12 bases. This CDR3 contains 15 residues. Germline assignment: CDR1 MNHEY and CDR2 SVGAGI. Germline trimming cut 6 bases from V and 7 bases from J; bases unmatched to any gene: 6. The CDR3 loop reads CASSQLAGGIGELFF. Here the CDR3 DNA reads TGTGCCAGCAGCCAACTAGCGGGAGGCATCGGGGAGCTGTTTTTT.